The 17 T cell receptor beta chains below all came from one sample that was sequenced in a study of OX40 agonist ivuxolimab in advanced cancers. Using immunoSEQ multiplex PCR, the repertoire was profiled, and TCRdb retains in-frame clones only, with some absent. The profile shows approximately 68,000 clones, more than 75% of them singletons. The sequences come from CD4+ or CD8+ T cells sorted from blood, collected in a trial of the OX40 agonist ivuxolimab. Receptor source: an adult with an advanced solid tumor such as melanoma, head and neck, liver or kidney cancer.

There are a few counts of this clone. The rearrangement links TRBV19 to TRBJ1-1, with 8 bases matching TRBD1. This CDR3 comprises 13 residues. Trimming at V came to 3 bases and at J to 5 bases, leaving 2 bases not matched to a gene. Germline CDR1 is LNHDA and CDR2 is SQIVND (reference sequence). The CDR3 region has the DNA TGTGCCAGTAGTATGACAGGGGTGACTGAAGCTTTCTTT. Residues: CASSMTGVTEAFF. The variable domain in full, with the rest retrieved from reference TRBV19 and TRBJ1-1, is DGGITQSPKYLFRKEGQNVTLSCEQNLNHDAMYWYRQDPGQGLRLIYYSQIVNDFQKGDIAEGYSVSREKKESFPLTVTSAQKNPTAFYLCASSMTGVTEAFFGQGTRLTVV.

The genes are TRBV7-8 and TRBJ2-1; D uncertain. The V and J ends lost 5 bases and 6 bases respectively, with 17 bases between them. The germline V gene encodes CDR1 SGHVS and CDR2 FQNEAQ. This CDR3 contains 15 residues. CDR3 sequence: CASSVVGAPSNEQFF. DNA for the CDR3: TGTGCCAGCAGCGTAGTTGGAGCCCCCAGCAATGAGCAGTTCTTC.

This clone was observed a single time. The genes are TRBV7-8 and TRBJ2-7; 7 bases align to TRBD2. Germline loops: CDR1 SGHVS, CDR2 FQNEAQ. CDR3 length: 14 residues. J was trimmed by 3 bases and V by 1 base; bases with no gene match: 3. In DNA, the CDR3 is TGTGCCAGCAGCTTAGGTTCTAGCGGCTACGAGCAGTACTTC. It is translated as CASSLGSSGYEQYF.

The chain's CDR3 is CARSILTGGEQYF. The CDR3 region has the DNA TGTGCCAGAAGCATTTTAACCGGCGGAGAGCAGTACTTC. The chain employs TRBV5-3 and TRBJ2-7; no firm D call. TRBV5-3 is an open reading frame, and its role is uncertain. Trimming removed 4 bases from V and 7 bases from J, with 15 bases in between. The CDR3 covers 13 residues.

The CDR3 nucleotides read TGTGCCAGCTCACCCCTGGATTTGCTGGACTATGGCTACACCTTC. It yields the protein CASSPLDLLDYGYTF. This chain joins TRBV18 and TRBJ1-2; D remains ambiguous. The CDR3 runs 15 residues. Germline V lookup: CDR1 KGHSH, CDR2 LQKENI. V lost 3 bases to trimming and J lost 3 bases, with 14 bases between them.

This clone has just a few counts. This rearrangement joins TRBV2 to TRBJ1-2; D not resolved. Trimming stripped 8 bases from V and 2 bases from J, with 9 bases between. CDR1 is SNHLY and CDR2 is FYNNEI in the germline V gene. The CDR3 loop spans 12 amino acids. CDR3: CASGSQNYGYTF. The CDR3 DNA is TGTGCCAGCGGCAGCCAGAACTATGGCTACACCTTC. Based on the CDR3 plus reference TRBV2 and TRBJ1-2, the full variable domain is EPEVTQTPSHQVTQMGQEVILRCVPISNHLYFYWYRQILGQKVEFLVSFYNNEISEKSEIFDDQFSVERPDGSNFTLKIRSTKLEDSAMYFCASGSQNYGYTFGSGTRLTVV.

This chain joins TRBV6-6 and TRBJ1-2, with TRBD1 as a possible D gene (5 bases). CDR3 length: 14 residues. The V end lost 5 bases, the J end lost 8 bases, and 18 bases lay between the germline ends. Germline V gene sequence: CDR1 MNHNY, CDR2 SVGAGI (reference sequence). DNA of the CDR3: TGTGCCAGCAGTACCCTGGGGCCCCTCCAGGGCTACACCTTC. Its protein is CASSTLGPLQGYTF.

V gene TRBV2 combines with J gene TRBJ1-4, with 8 bases that match TRBD1. CDR3 length: 14 residues. Per germline, CDR1 SNHLY and CDR2 FYNNEI. The junction had 4 bases not matched to a gene; V was cut back by 6 bases and J by 4 bases. CDR3 bases: TGTGCCAGCAGAATCACAGGGGGTAATGAAAAACTGTTTTTT. The encoded protein is CASRITGGNEKLFF.

The gene calls are TRBV28 and TRBJ1-6; D ambiguous. Germline V lookup: CDR1 MDHEN, CDR2 SYDVKM. CDR3 length: 16 residues. V was clipped by 10 bases and J by 0 bases, with 16 bases between them. DNA of the CDR3: TGTGCCACAACAAGGGCGGGAAGCTCCTATAATTCACCCCTCCACTTT. Protein: CATTRAGSSYNSPLHF.

The rearrangement joins TRBV21-1 to TRBJ1-3. TRBV21-1 is an annotated pseudogene. CDR3 length: 16 amino acids. This chain's CDR3 is CASSLPPGAGGNTIYF. CDR3 bases: TGTGCCAGCAGCCTGCCCCCGGGGGCGGGAGGAAACACCATATATTTT.

The table lists this clone with a count of one. CDR3 nucleotide sequence: TGTGCCAGCAGCCAAGTATACGAGCAGTACTTC. The encoded protein is CASSQVYEQYF. This rearrangement joins TRBV7-2 to TRBJ2-7; D is uncertain. V lost 5 bases, J lost 4 bases, and 6 bases lay in between. Germline CDR1 SGHTA, CDR2 FQGNSA. The CDR3 sequence is 11 residues long.

The chain combines TRBV4-1 with TRBJ2-3, with D unclear. Looked up from germline, CDR1 is MGHRA and CDR2 is YSYEKL. The CDR3 loop spans 17 amino acids. V was pared by 0 bases and J by 1 base, with 14 bases between. The CDR3 DNA sequence: TGCGCCAGCAGCCAAGATCTGCTGGTTCTCGGCACAGATACGCAGTATTTT. Its protein is CASSQDLLVLGTDTQYF.

The chain joins TRBV19 to TRBJ2-7; 9 positions agree with TRBD1. After removal of 6 bases from V and 1 base from J, the junction contained 7 bases not matched to a gene. CDR3 size: 15 residues. CDR1 and CDR2 (germline): LNHDA, SQIVND (reference sequence). CDR3 nucleotides: TGTGCCAGTAGCCTAACCGGGACAGGGTCCTACGAGCAGTACTTC. Protein: CASSLTGTGSYEQYF.

V gene TRBV19 combines with J gene TRBJ2-3; 7 nucleotides agree with TRBD2. Germline V CDR1 and CDR2: LNHDA, SQIVND (reference sequence). The CDR3 runs to 18 residues. The V segment lost 8 bases and the J segment 6 bases; nucleotides outside the gene matches: 23. This chain's CDR3 is CASRNSFSSGLGGDTQYF. The CDR3 DNA follows: TGTGCCAGTCGAAATTCGTTTTCTAGCGGCCTTGGGGGGGATACGCAGTATTTT.

This clone has a handful of counts. The rearrangement uses TRBV10-3 and TRBJ1-1, with TRBD1 identical over 7 bases. The CDR3 extends over 13 amino acids. The V gene end was trimmed by 10 bases and the J gene end by 0 bases; junction bases not matched to a gene: 5. Per germline, CDR1 ENHRY and CDR2 SYGVKD. The CDR3 DNA reads as TGTGCCACGCAGGGACAGATGAACACTGAAGCTTTCTTT. This translates into CATQGQMNTEAFF.

The rearrangement links TRBV4-3 to TRBJ2-1; 7 bases fit TRBD2. Germline V lookup: CDR1 LGHNA, CDR2 YSLEER. J was trimmed by 8 bases and V by 0 bases; bases with no gene match: 7. The CDR3 extends over 15 amino acids. The CDR3 DNA follows: TGCGCCAGCAGCCAAGATTGGGGGAGGGGCCATGAGCAGTTCTTC. As protein: CASSQDWGRGHEQFF.

The rearrangement links TRBV13 to TRBJ1-1; 8 bases line up with TRBD1. From germline, CDR1 is PRHDT and CDR2 FYEKMQ (reference sequence). The ends lost 1 base at V and 5 bases at J; junction bases unmatched: 9. This CDR3 spans 16 amino acids. CDR3 sequence: CASSLVEQGAVTEAFF. The CDR3 nucleotides are TGTGCCAGCAGCTTAGTAGAGCAGGGGGCGGTTACTGAAGCTTTCTTT.